One sample yielded the 7 T cell receptor beta chains listed below, sequenced in a study of T-cell memory formation after mild COVID-19 (dated by TCRdb to about 2021). Libraries came from 5' RACE. The reads were generated on an Illumina NovaSeq 6000. TCRdb reprocessing: public reads trimmed at Q25 with fastp, clones called with MiXCR, in-frame beta chains kept. Rows are unified per CDR3 protein, each entry keeping the most common DNA and genes. This sample is represented by tens of thousands of distinct CDR3 sequences; about 27% of them were singletons. Roughly 43% of the sample is taken by the ten largest. The sequenced sample was PBMCs or a T cell subset sorted from them (not recorded which). These receptors were collected from a man between 18 and 35 years old who had mild COVID-19 (a few samples of this study predate the infection). The sample titles of this study are shuffled in the database, so cell type and time point are left out; the donor was told from shared clones.

This clonotype was seen more than once but under ten times. The chain combines TRBV20-1 with TRBJ2-3; TRBD2 matches 7 bases. Germline CDR1 DFQATT, CDR2 SNEGSKA (reference sequence). Trimming took 0 bases from V and 2 from J; bases not matched to a gene: 8. The CDR3 loop spans 16 amino acids. CDR3 sequence: CSARDYLAVTTDTQYF. In nucleotides, the CDR3 is TGCAGTGCTAGAGATTATCTAGCGGTTACCACAGATACGCAGTATTTT.

The rearrangement uses TRBV6-5 and TRBJ2-1, with unresolved D. The CDR3 extends over 13 amino acids. V lost 2 bases and J 0 bases, leaving 2 bases between the germline ends. Germline values: CDR1 MNHEY, CDR2 SVGAGI. The CDR3: CASSYTSYNEQFF. CDR3 in DNA: TGTGCCAGCAGTTACACCTCCTACAATGAGCAGTTCTTC.

This chain joins TRBV12-3 or TRBV12-4 and TRBJ2-5; the D gene is possibly TRBD2 (5 bases). The CDR3 consists of 13 residues. Trimming cost V 4 bases and J 5 bases, with 11 bases left between them. In nucleotides, the CDR3 is TGTGCCAGCAGTTCTGCTAGCAAGGAGACCCAGTACTTC. This codes for CASSSASKETQYF.

This rearrangement joins TRBV11-3 to TRBJ2-5; 12 bases align to TRBD2. Germline assignment: CDR1 SGHNT and CDR2 YENEEA. Trimming cost V 4 bases and J 5 bases; bases outside gene matches: 5. CDR3 size: 15 residues. The CDR3 DNA reads TGTGCCAGCAGCTCAACGGGACTAGCGGGTGAGACCCAGTACTTC. Translated: CASSSTGLAGETQYF.

This clonotype was detected a few times. The V gene is TRBV10-2, the J gene TRBJ1-3, with 8 bases fitting TRBD1. CDR3 length: 16 residues. V lost 3 bases and J lost 0; bases outside the gene matches: 4. Germline CDR1 is WSHSY and CDR2 is SAAADI. Written as DNA, the CDR3 is TGCGCCAGCAGTGACGACAGGGGTTTCTCTGGAAACACCATATATTTT. Its translation is CASSDDRGFSGNTIYF.

This clonotype occurred a few times. This chain uses TRBV12-3 or TRBV12-4 with TRBJ2-7, with a tentative D call TRBD1 (5 bases). Trimming removed 5 bases from V and 9 bases from J, with 14 bases in between. CDR3 length equals 12 residues. CDR3 loop: CASSLTGFWQYF. The CDR3 DNA reads TGTGCCAGCAGTCTCACAGGCTTTTGGCAGTACTTC.

Here the CDR3 DNA reads TGTGCCAGCAGTTATCCCGGGACTAGCGAGTTCTTC. The encoded protein is CASSYPGTSEFF. This chain uses TRBV6-5 with TRBJ2-1, with TRBD2 identical over 10 bases. CDR1 is MNHEY and CDR2 is SVGAGI in the germline V gene. V shed 3 bases and J 14 bases; nucleotides not matched to a gene: 4. The CDR3 totals 12 residues.